This passage covers 14 T cell receptor beta chains from one sample sequenced in a study of T cell changes during pregnancy in multiple sclerosis. Repertoires were generated with immunoSEQ multiplex PCR, while TCRdb's copy carries only in-frame clones and drops some. This table has fewer than 80,000 clones, about 89% appearing once. Source: peripheral blood, taken in the first trimester of pregnancy. All receptors derive from a female donor in good health, enrolled as a control in a pregnancy study.

The V gene is TRBV7-9, the J gene TRBJ1-1, with D possibly matching TRBD1 (6 bases). The CDR3 extends over 16 amino acids. Trimming cost V 2 bases and J 4 bases, with 17 bases left between them. The germline V gene encodes CDR1 SEHNR and CDR2 FQNEAQ (reference sequence). The CDR3 coding sequence is TGTGCCAGCAGCTTAATTGGGGGCGCCGATAGCACTGAAGCTTTCTTT. Its translation: CASSLIGGADSTEAFF.

This chain connects TRBV6-5 to TRBJ2-7; 8 bases match TRBD2. The CDR3 extends over 15 amino acids. V lost 6 bases, J lost 1 base, and 8 bases stayed unmatched. Germline assignment: CDR1 MNHEY and CDR2 SVGAGI. The CDR3 loop is CASSLGGGGSYEQYF. CDR3 DNA: TGTGCCAGCAGCCTTGGGGGCGGGGGGTCCTACGAGCAGTACTTC.

The genes are TRBV7-2 and TRBJ2-3; possible D gene TRBD1, 6 bases. V lost 5 bases and J lost 0, with 9 bases in between. The CDR3 totals 14 residues. CDR1 is SGHTA, CDR2 FQGNSA, per germline. For the CDR3, the DNA is TGTGCCAGCAGCCAGGGACACAGCACAGATACGCAGTATTTT. Its protein is CASSQGHSTDTQYF. The variable domain in full, with the rest retrieved from reference TRBV7-2 and TRBJ2-3, is GAGVSQSPSNKVTEKGKDVELRCDPISGHTALYWYRQSLGQGLEFLIYFQGNSAPDKSGLPSDRFSAERTGGSVSTLTIQRTQQEDSAVYLCASSQGHSTDTQYFGPGTRLTVL.

This rearrangement joins TRBV7-7 to TRBJ2-2; no definite D call. Germline CDR1 reads SSHAT; CDR2 reads FNYEAQ (reference sequence). V was pared by 2 bases and J by 2 bases, with 9 bases between. This CDR3 is built from 15 residues. The CDR3 sequence: CASSLRTDNTGELFF. For the CDR3, the DNA is TGTGCCAGCAGCTTAAGAACAGACAACACCGGGGAGCTGTTTTTT.

This chain connects TRBV6-1 to TRBJ1-4; possibly TRBD1 for D (5 bases). Trimming took off 6 bases at V and 7 bases at J, with 15 bases between the two ends. The germline V gene has CDR1 MNHNS and CDR2 SASEGT. The CDR3 has 14 residues. In DNA form, the CDR3 reads TGTGCCAGCAGGACAGAGCCCATCGCTGAAAAACTGTTTTTT. Translation gives CASRTEPIAEKLFF.

Regarding this clone: A much larger clone differs by one base, so this may be a read error. The chain couples TRBV28 to TRBJ1-2; TRBD1 agrees at 7 bases. J gave up 4 bases and V 6 bases, and 2 bases lay outside the gene matches. From germline, CDR1 is MDHEN and CDR2 SYDVKM. The CDR3 sequence is 12 residues long. The CDR3 DNA reads TGTGCCAGCAGCCGGGACAGCTATGGCTACACCTTC. This translates into CASSRDSYGYTF.

The J gene is TRBJ1-2, the V gene TRBV6-5, with 8 bases identical to TRBD1. Germline CDR1 is MNHEY and CDR2 is SVGAGI. Trimming took 7 bases from V and 12 from J; bases not matched to a gene: 10. The CDR3 consists of 12 residues. The CDR3 DNA reads as TGTGCCAGCACCTTCGAGGGACAGGCGAACACCTTC. Translation gives CASTFEGQANTF.

The rearrangement joins TRBV28 to TRBJ2-1; 10 bases line up with TRBD2. Per the germline V gene, CDR1 is MDHEN and CDR2 is SYDVKM. The ends lost 6 bases at V and 1 base at J; junction bases unmatched: 3. The CDR3 is made up of 15 amino acids. The CDR3 sequence is CASRTSGTSYNEQFF. CDR3 bases: TGTGCCAGCAGAACTAGCGGGACTTCCTACAATGAGCAGTTCTTC.

V and J are TRBV7-6 and TRBJ2-2; maybe TRBD1 (5 bases). V shed 5 bases and J shed 3 bases, with 13 bases lying between them. This CDR3 is built from 15 residues. The germline gives CDR1 SGHVS, CDR2 FNYEAQ. DNA for the CDR3: TGTGCCAGCAGCCCCATCTGGGGCGACACCGGGGAGCTGTTTTTT. Amino acids: CASSPIWGDTGELFF.

The genes are TRBV4-1 and TRBJ1-1; a weak D match, TRBD1 (5 bases). Trimming stripped 1 base from V and 4 bases from J, with 25 bases between. This CDR3 spans 19 amino acids. CDR1 MGHRA and CDR2 YSYEKL come from the germline V gene. The CDR3 region has the DNA TGCGCCAGCAGCCAAGGCCCGTCCCCACCCCTGGGACTGAGCACTGAAGCTTTCTTT. Its translation is CASSQGPSPPLGLSTEAFF.

V is TRBV7-2 and J is TRBJ2-7; 7 nucleotides align to TRBD1. The CDR3 runs to 13 residues. Germline trimming cut 2 bases from V and 2 bases from J; bases unmatched to any gene: 0. Germline CDR1 reads SGHTA; CDR2 reads FQGNSA. The CDR3 DNA follows: TGTGCCAGCAGCTTACAGGGGGCCTACGAGCAGTACTTC. Protein sequence: CASSLQGAYEQYF.

The table lists this clone with a count of one. This sequence joins TRBV10-3 and TRBJ2-7, with D possibly TRBD2 on 5 matching bases. V was shortened by 0 bases and J by 11 bases, with 11 bases between the two germline ends. From germline, CDR1 is ENHRY and CDR2 SYGVKD. This CDR3 is 12 amino acids long. The CDR3 DNA reads as TGTGCCATCAGTGAGTCAGGCAGGACTGAGTACTTC. The encoded protein is CAISESGRTEYF.

The chain combines TRBV5-4 with TRBJ2-1; D unclear. The V and J ends lost 0 bases and 5 bases respectively, with 12 bases between them. This CDR3 is 15 amino acids long. Looked up from germline, CDR1 is SGHNT and CDR2 is YYREEE (reference sequence). CDR3 sequence reads: CASSLDKVANNEQFF. The CDR3 region has the DNA TGTGCCAGCAGCTTGGATAAAGTGGCCAACAATGAGCAGTTCTTC. The variable domain in full, completed from reference TRBV5-4 and TRBJ2-1, reads ETGVTQSPTHLIKTRGQQVTLRCSSQSGHNTVSWYQQALGQGPQFIFQYYREEENGRGNFPPRFSGLQFPNYSSELNVNALELDDSALYLCASSLDKVANNEQFFGPGTRLTVL.

The rearrangement links TRBV2 to TRBJ2-5; 7 nucleotides agree with TRBD1. CDR3 size: 14 residues. From germline, CDR1 is SNHLY and CDR2 FYNNEI. Unmatched junction bases numbered 7, after V lost 7 bases and J lost 2 bases. Here the CDR3 DNA reads TGTGCCAGCATTGGGACCAGGGGGCAAGAGACCCAGTACTTC. Its translation: CASIGTRGQETQYF.